These T cell receptor beta chains were read from a single sample in a study of early T cells in non-severe SARS-CoV-2 infection. MiXCR was run by TCRdb on the 5' RACE reads, yielding one entry per CDR3 protein. The sample gives tens of thousands of distinct CDR3 sequences, about 14% of which show up once; about 4% is in the top ten. The source was whole blood, collected at baseline. These receptors originate from an adult who was a healthcare worker with PCR-confirmed SARS-CoV-2 infection or an uninfected control (not recorded which). The CDR3 runs from the conserved cysteine through the conserved F or W.

TRBV7-9	TRBJ1-6	CASSPQGQGSPLHF
TRBV5-5	TRBJ2-4	CASRDRDSKNIQYF
TRBV6-1	TRBJ2-7	CASSIRPGTDEQYF
TRBV11-2	TRBJ2-7	CASSLVGQGDEQYF
TRBV18	TRBJ2-7	CASSPAQGGGYEQYF
TRBV27	TRBJ1-4	CASLKDRADEKLFF
TRBV28	TRBJ2-7	CASSWAGAQGGQYF
TRBV10-3	TRBJ1-1	CAISESGAEAFF
TRBV10-3	TRBJ2-3	CAIGPSGSSTDTQYF
TRBV27	TRBJ1-4	CASMEDATNEKLFF
TRBV14	TRBJ2-1	CASSQDGNGARSKFF
TRBV5-4	TRBJ2-3	CASSRPQDTQYF
TRBV20-1	TRBJ2-7	CSKRKDSSYEQYF
TRBV20-1	TRBJ1-5	CSARGDSDQPQHF
TRBV11-1	TRBJ1-6	CASSFGYSPLHF
TRBV5-1	TRBJ2-5	CASSPSGTEETQYF
TRBV5-1	TRBJ2-7	CASSWTGTDPQEDPYEQYF
TRBV6-5	TRBJ1-5	CASSYDGRKQPQHF
TRBV28	TRBJ2-5	CASSSVGRGQETQYF
TRBV7-6	TRBJ2-5	CASSLVTETQYF
TRBV5-5	TRBJ2-6	CASSQTGTGGAGANVLTF
TRBV5-4	TRBJ2-1	CASSLLDGRHEQFF
TRBV5-6	TRBJ1-2	CASSSGTSMGGYTF
TRBV3-1	TRBJ2-5	CASTYFDRGDQETQYF
TRBV10-1	TRBJ2-7	CASSESGDYEQYF
TRBV7-8	TRBJ1-2	CASSLSPTGVDLGYTF
TRBV7-9	TRBJ2-7	CASSPSSSGGLEQYF
TRBV11-2	TRBJ1-5	CASSRDRGGQPQHF
TRBV14	TRBJ2-2	CASSQSSGMTGELFF
TRBV7-9	TRBJ1-1	CASNLVSGMTEAFF
TRBV11-2	TRBJ1-1	CASSLGSALRHTEAFF
TRBV20-1	TRBJ2-3	CSAMASVTSTDTQYF
TRBV18	TRBJ2-1	CASSPLGGYNEQFF
TRBV7-9	TRBJ1-6	CASSLDGTISPLHF
TRBV28	TRBJ1-5	CASGSSNQPQHF
TRBV6-4	TRBJ2-2	CASSESLAAGELFF
TRBV7-9	TRBJ2-1	CASSLLGINEQFF
TRBV2	TRBJ1-2	CASSPPTDNYGYTF
TRBV7-3	TRBJ2-7	CASSPLGLADSYEQYF
TRBV19	TRBJ2-7	CASSSSAGDYEQYF
TRBV20-1	TRBJ2-7	CSALGTSGRYEQYF
TRBV7-2	TRBJ2-5	CASSLVGIGETQYF
TRBV3-1	TRBJ2-5	CASSQAPNSGGQETQYF
TRBV29-1	TRBJ2-3	CSWTGADTQYF
TRBV2	TRBJ2-7	CASSEAQHFELYF
TRBV4-2	TRBJ2-3	CASSHPDPKVDTQYF